This is a list of T cell receptor beta chains from one sample in a study of identical twins. TCRdb redid the calling of the 5' RACE reads with MiXCR, one entry per CDR3 protein. The sample consists of about 890,000 distinct CDR3 sequences, roughly an eighth of them appearing once. A further study also used this sample, focusing on yellow fever vaccine responses in identical twins.

Input material: PBMCs. The receptors were gathered from a woman in her late teens or twenties in good health. CDR3s include the opening cysteine and the closing phenylalanine or tryptophan. Fields, in order: clone size, D gene, V gene, CDR3 length, J gene, CDR3 DNA, CDR3 protein. A D gene is named only where the DNA matches it firmly. Only part of the rows carry a size: once, few, many, or a class if the clone is expanded.

clone_size: .; d_call: .; v_call: TRBV19; cdr3_length: 14; j_call: TRBJ2-3; cdr3_nt: TGTGCCAGTAGTCCGGGACTTCACACAGATACGCAGTATTTT; cdr3_aa: CASSPGLHTDTQYF
clone_size: .; d_call: TRBD2; v_call: TRBV6-5; cdr3_length: 18; j_call: TRBJ2-1; cdr3_nt: TGTGCCAGCAGTTACTCCCCCCCCGGACTAGCGTGGGCCGATGAGCAGTTCTTC; cdr3_aa: CASSYSPPGLAWADEQFF
clone_size: .; d_call: .; v_call: TRBV2; cdr3_length: 15; j_call: TRBJ2-3; cdr3_nt: TGTGCCAGCAGTCCCCAGGGCCCCCTCTTTGATACGCAGTATTTT; cdr3_aa: CASSPQGPLFDTQYF
clone_size: .; d_call: TRBD1; v_call: TRBV7-8; cdr3_length: 15; j_call: TRBJ1-4; cdr3_nt: TGTGCCAGCAGCCTCGACCCCCAGGGGGATGAAAAACTGTTTTTT; cdr3_aa: CASSLDPQGDEKLFF
clone_size: .; d_call: .; v_call: TRBV12-3/TRBV12-4; cdr3_length: 15; j_call: TRBJ2-2; cdr3_nt: TGTGCCAGCAGTCCCCAAGACACCTACACCGGGGAGCTGTTTTTT; cdr3_aa: CASSPQDTYTGELFF
clone_size: many; d_call: .; v_call: TRBV7-2; cdr3_length: 15; j_call: TRBJ2-2; cdr3_nt: TGTGCCAGCAGCTTTCGAACGGGAGTCACCGGGGAGCTGTTTTTT; cdr3_aa: CASSFRTGVTGELFF
clone_size: once; d_call: TRBD2; v_call: TRBV15; cdr3_length: 16; j_call: TRBJ2-5; cdr3_nt: TGTGCCACCAGCACCCAACTAGCGGGGTCCCAAGAGACCCAGTACTTC; cdr3_aa: CATSTQLAGSQETQYF
clone_size: many; d_call: TRBD1; v_call: TRBV7-9; cdr3_length: 16; j_call: TRBJ2-2; cdr3_nt: TGTGCCAGCAGCCGCTCCGGGACAGGGATCACCGGGGAGCTGTTTTTT; cdr3_aa: CASSRSGTGITGELFF
clone_size: .; d_call: .; v_call: TRBV27; cdr3_length: 11; j_call: TRBJ2-2; cdr3_nt: TGTGCCAGCTGGGGGTTCGGGGAGCTGTTTTTT; cdr3_aa: CASWGFGELFF
clone_size: .; d_call: TRBD2; v_call: TRBV11-2; cdr3_length: 18; j_call: TRBJ2-3; cdr3_nt: TGTGCCAGCAACCCGGGAGGGGGGCCCTTCCCCCGCACAGATACGCAGTATTTT; cdr3_aa: CASNPGGGPFPRTDTQYF
clone_size: .; d_call: TRBD2; v_call: TRBV4-2; cdr3_length: 17; j_call: TRBJ2-3; cdr3_nt: TGTGCCAGCAGCCAAGTCACCCCTAGCGGGGGCCAACATGCGCAGTATTTT; cdr3_aa: CASSQVTPSGGQHAQYF
clone_size: many; d_call: TRBD2; v_call: TRBV20-1; cdr3_length: 15; j_call: TRBJ2-1; cdr3_nt: TGCAGTGCTAGAGCACGGACTAGCGGGACCAATGAGCAGTTCTTC; cdr3_aa: CSARARTSGTNEQFF
clone_size: few; d_call: .; v_call: TRBV5-1; cdr3_length: 16; j_call: TRBJ2-7; cdr3_nt: TGCGCCAGCAGCGCCATACAGGGGAGGTCTAGCCACGAGCAGTACTTC; cdr3_aa: CASSAIQGRSSHEQYF
clone_size: few; d_call: .; v_call: TRBV20-1; cdr3_length: 11; j_call: TRBJ2-1; cdr3_nt: TGCAGTCCTGAACCGGGCGATGAGCAGTTCTTC; cdr3_aa: CSPEPGDEQFF
clone_size: .; d_call: .; v_call: TRBV21-1; cdr3_length: 14; j_call: TRBJ2-1; cdr3_nt: TGTGCCAGCAGCAAAGGCAGGACTAGTATTGAGCAGTTCTTC; cdr3_aa: CASSKGRTSIEQFF
clone_size: .; d_call: TRBD2; v_call: TRBV20-1; cdr3_length: 13; j_call: TRBJ2-3; cdr3_nt: TGCAGTGCTAGGGGACTAGCCACAGATACGCAGTATTTT; cdr3_aa: CSARGLATDTQYF